Below are 10 T cell receptor beta chains sequenced from a single sample in a study of graft-versus-host responses after intestinal transplantation. No cognate antigen is known for these TCRs. Data came from immunoSEQ multiplex PCR; TCRdb stores just in-frame clones and leaves some out. The repertoire holds about 94,000 clones, with roughly 90% as singletons. Here the sequenced sample was unstimulated CD8+ T cells sorted from spleen or lymph node cells, taken before intestinal transplant. The receptor source for this set is a human donor who received an intestinal transplant.

J is TRBJ1-1 and V is TRBV5-8, with 11 bases that match TRBD1. The CDR3 covers 14 residues. V dropped 3 bases and J dropped 3; count of bases not matched to a gene: 1. Germline lookup yields CDR1 SGHTS and CDR2 YDEGEE. The CDR3 nucleotides read TGTGCCAGCAGCTGGACAGGGGGCTACACTGAAGCTTTCTTT. This gives the protein CASSWTGGYTEAFF.

V usage is TRBV6-5 and J usage is TRBJ1-1; 8 bases are shared with TRBD1. Germline V gene lookup returns CDR1 MNHEY and CDR2 SVGAGI. J lost 4 bases, V lost 0 bases, and 4 bases had no gene match. This CDR3 has 15 residues. CDR3 sequence: CASSYSRQGSTEAFF. The CDR3 DNA reads as TGTGCCAGCAGTTACTCGCGACAGGGGAGCACTGAAGCTTTCTTT.

J is TRBJ2-7 and V is TRBV4-1; 7 bases are shared with TRBD2. The CDR3 extends over 15 amino acids. CDR1 and CDR2 (germline): MGHRA, YSYEKL. V was pared by 1 base and J by 0 bases, with 3 bases of the junction left unmatched. CDR3 bases: TGCGCCAGCAGCCAAGTTACGGGAGGCTCCTACGAGCAGTACTTC. It translates to CASSQVTGGSYEQYF.

V gene TRBV19 combines with J gene TRBJ2-1; TRBD1 might be the D (6 bases). Trimming took 0 bases from V and 4 from J, leaving 13 bases between them. CDR1 and CDR2 from the germline V gene are LNHDA and SQIVND (reference sequence). This CDR3 region has 16 residues. CDR3 protein: CASSIDPGHLYNEQFF. The CDR3 nucleotides are TGTGCCAGTAGTATAGACCCGGGACACCTATACAATGAGCAGTTCTTC.

This chain joins TRBV4-3 and TRBJ2-3; possibly TRBD1 for D (5 bases). The CDR3 has 16 amino acids. The V end was cut by 0 bases, the J end by 2 bases, with 12 bases between. Germline-derived CDR1 and CDR2 are LGHNA and YSLEER. The CDR3 protein is CASSQDGRAVTDTQYF. DNA of the CDR3: TGCGCCAGCAGCCAAGATGGCAGGGCGGTCACAGATACGCAGTATTTT.

The rearrangement uses TRBV7-9 and TRBJ1-1; D remains ambiguous. The CDR3 is made up of 14 amino acids. From germline, CDR1 is SEHNR and CDR2 FQNEAQ (reference sequence). Trimming took 3 bases from V and 4 from J, leaving 12 bases between them. CDR3 sequence (DNA): TGTGCCAGCAGCTTTGAGGAGGCGGGCACTGAAGCTTTCTTT. This encodes CASSFEEAGTEAFF.

The chain has TRBV6-5 and TRBJ2-1; 10 nucleotides match TRBD1. Germline CDR1 and CDR2: MNHEY and SVGAGI. The ends lost 4 bases at V and 6 bases at J; junction bases unmatched: 6. There are 15 residues in the CDR3. CDR3 nucleotides: TGTGCCAGCAGTTTCGGACAGGGGGTGCTCAATGAGCAGTTCTTC. This gives the protein CASSFGQGVLNEQFF.

This clone was recorded once. In DNA, the CDR3 is TGTGCCAGCAGCACTAGCCCGGGCCCATTGTGGACCCAGTACTTC. Its translation: CASSTSPGPLWTQYF. The gene calls are TRBV7-8 and TRBJ2-5; D might be TRBD2 (6 bases). Germline values: CDR1 SGHVS, CDR2 FQNEAQ. This CDR3 has 15 residues. Trimming took off 5 bases at V and 7 bases at J, with 20 bases between the two ends.

The chain couples TRBV30 to TRBJ2-1, with 13 bases fitting TRBD2. Germline loops: CDR1 GTSNPN, CDR2 SVGIG (reference sequence). The CDR3 consists of 13 residues. V gave up 6 bases and J gave up 14 bases; unmatched junction bases: 10. The CDR3 spells CACRTSGSPPEFF. The CDR3 bases are TGTGCCTGTCGGACTAGCGGGAGTCCTCCGGAGTTCTTC.

The rearrangement uses TRBV7-8 and TRBJ2-7, with 10 bases identical to TRBD2. The germline CDR1 and CDR2 sequences are SGHVS and FQNEAQ. This CDR3 has 15 residues. V shed 3 bases and J 3 bases; nucleotides not matched to a gene: 5. The CDR3 bases are TGTGCCAGCAGCTTTGGACTAGCGGACCTCTACGAGCAGTACTTC. The encoded protein is CASSFGLADLYEQYF. Filled out from reference TRBV7-8 and TRBJ2-7, the complete variable domain reads GAGVSQSPRYKVAKRGQDVALRCDPISGHVSLFWYQQALGQGPEFLTYFQNEAQLDKSGLPSDRFFAERPEGSVSTLKIQRTQQEDSAVYLCASSFGLADLYEQYFGPGTRLTVT.